The 9 T cell receptor beta chains given below trace back to one sample, sequenced in a study of shared clonotypes between healthy human individuals. Naive CD8 cells lacked CD45RO, underwent positive selection for CCR7 and left out terminally differentiated effector memory CD45RA+ cells. Clones were sequenced by immunoSEQ multiplex PCR, and TCRdb holds only the in-frame ones, with some missing. Here the sample spans around 2.1 million clones, about 93% being singletons. Sequencing was performed on naive CD8+ T cells from PBMCs. Every receptor here comes from a man younger than 35 in good health. Some clones in this sample may be carry-over from other donors' samples.

J is TRBJ2-7 and V is TRBV6-1; TRBD2 is a possible D gene (6 bases). This CDR3 has 15 residues. Germline values: CDR1 MNHNS, CDR2 SASEGT. The V gene lost 1 base and the J gene lost 0 bases, with 10 bases spanning the gap. In DNA, the CDR3 is TGTGCCAGCAGTGAAGTAGCGGCTAGCTCCTACGAGCAGTACTTC. Residues: CASSEVAASSYEQYF.

CDR3 DNA: TGTGCCAGTCATTACCCAGGGGGGGGCGGTCAGCCCCAGCATTTT. Amino acids: CASHYPGGGGQPQHF. V usage is TRBV19 and J usage is TRBJ1-5, with 7 positions matching TRBD1. J gave up 6 bases and V 8 bases, and 13 bases lay outside the gene matches. The CDR3 length is 15 residues. CDR1 is LNHDA, CDR2 SQIVND, per germline (reference sequence).

This clone came up a few times. The chain carries TRBV28 and TRBJ1-1, with 10 positions matching TRBD1. V was clipped by 4 bases and J by 6 bases; unmatched bases: 8. CDR1 and CDR2 from the germline V gene are MDHEN and SYDVKM. There are 15 residues in the CDR3. In DNA form, the CDR3 reads TGTGCCAGCAGTTCCCGACAGGGGGCGCGACCTGAAGCTTTCTTT. This translates into CASSSRQGARPEAFF.

This clone was counted only a few times. J is TRBJ2-7 and V is TRBV7-9, with D possibly TRBD1 on 6 matching bases. The CDR3 spans 14 residues. The germline V gene has CDR1 SEHNR and CDR2 FQNEAQ (reference sequence). The ends were cut back, 5 bases at V and 2 bases at J, with 13 bases in the middle. The CDR3 DNA sequence: TGTGCCAGCAGCGGCAGGGGAGACACCTACGAGCAGTACTTC. It is translated as CASSGRGDTYEQYF.

V gene TRBV11-2 combines with J gene TRBJ2-1, with a possible D match to TRBD2 (6 bases). The CDR3 is 15 amino acids. V lost 1 base and J lost 4, with 11 bases in between. Germline V gene lookup returns CDR1 SGHAT and CDR2 FQNNGV. The CDR3 reads CASSLGFAGYNEQFF. CDR3 coding DNA: TGTGCCAGCAGCTTAGGCTTTGCGGGGTACAATGAGCAGTTCTTC.

The rearrangement uses TRBV27 and TRBJ2-1, with a possible D match to TRBD2 (6 bases). The germline V gene has CDR1 MNHEY and CDR2 SMNVEV (reference sequence). This CDR3 has 16 amino acids. Trimming stripped 4 bases from V and 1 base from J, with 14 bases between. CDR3 amino acids: CASSSGLSGSYNEQFF. In nucleotides, the CDR3 is TGTGCCAGCAGTTCTGGACTAAGCGGGTCCTACAATGAGCAGTTCTTC.

This chain uses TRBV6-1 with TRBJ1-3; D not resolved. This CDR3 contains 18 residues. Germline values: CDR1 MNHNS, CDR2 SASEGT. The ends were cut back, 2 bases at V and 1 base at J, with 18 bases in the middle. The CDR3 sequence: CASSEPTSATRSGNTIYF. CDR3 DNA sequence: TGTGCCAGCAGTGAACCAACCTCCGCGACCCGGTCTGGAAACACCATATATTTT.

The rearrangement uses TRBV19 and TRBJ2-3, with D possibly TRBD1 on 5 matching bases. V lost 7 bases to trimming and J lost 6 bases, with 8 bases between them. CDR1 and CDR2 from the germline V gene are LNHDA and SQIVND (reference sequence). This CDR3 contains 11 residues. The DNA of the CDR3 is TGTGCCAGTACAGGGTTGGATACGCAGTATTTT. It translates to CASTGLDTQYF.

The chain uses TRBV10-3 and TRBJ2-3; the D gene is possibly TRBD1 (5 bases). Germline V gene sequence: CDR1 ENHRY, CDR2 SYGVKD. The CDR3 is made up of 15 amino acids. The V and J ends lost 3 bases and 8 bases respectively, with 18 bases between them. The DNA of the CDR3 is TGTGCCATCAGTGACCCGATGGGGCTACTGACTACGCAGTATTTT. Its translation: CAISDPMGLLTTQYF.